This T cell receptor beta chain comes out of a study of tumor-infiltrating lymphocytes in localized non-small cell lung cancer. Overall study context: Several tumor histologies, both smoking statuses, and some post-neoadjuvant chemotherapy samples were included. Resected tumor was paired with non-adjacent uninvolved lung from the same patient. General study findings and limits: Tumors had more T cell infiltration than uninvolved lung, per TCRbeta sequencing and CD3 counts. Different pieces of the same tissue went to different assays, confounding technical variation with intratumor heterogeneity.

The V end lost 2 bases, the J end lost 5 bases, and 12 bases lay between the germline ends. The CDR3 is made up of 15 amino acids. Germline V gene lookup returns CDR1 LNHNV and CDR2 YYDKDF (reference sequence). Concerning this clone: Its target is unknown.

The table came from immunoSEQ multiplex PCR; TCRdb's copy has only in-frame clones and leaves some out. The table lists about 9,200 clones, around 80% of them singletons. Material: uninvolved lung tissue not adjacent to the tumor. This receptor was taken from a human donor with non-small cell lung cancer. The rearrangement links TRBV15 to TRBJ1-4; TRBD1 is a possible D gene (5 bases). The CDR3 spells CATSRLAGSNEKLFF. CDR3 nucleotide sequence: TGTGCCACCAGCAGATTGGCAGGGTCAAATGAAAAACTGTTTTTT. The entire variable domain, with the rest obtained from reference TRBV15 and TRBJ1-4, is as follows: DAMVIQNPRYQVTQFGKPVTLSCSQTLNHNVMYWYQQKSSQAPKLLFHYYDKDFNNEADTPDNFQSRRPNTSFCFLDIRSPGLGDTAMYLCATSRLAGSNEKLFFGSGTQLSVL.